The present T cell receptor (beta chain) was sequenced within a study of blood T cell repertoires in COVID-19. At the level of the study: T cells, B-cell-depleted T cells, or PBMCs supplied cDNA or gDNA.

Participants spanned ages about 18 to 95 years and resided in roughly 26 US areas. Membership in each cohort depended on participant-reported clinical history. Cohort 3 donors counted as recovered after two negative PCRs, clearance, or resolved symptoms. The data were produced by immunoSEQ multiplex PCR, yet TCRdb's version contains in-frame clones alone and is incomplete. The profile shows 230,000 or so clones, 88% of them singletons. The sequence was collected from a woman aged 25 to 39 who had recovered from COVID-19. What was sequenced was PBMCs or T cells enriched from blood (not recorded which).

CDR3 in DNA: TGTGCCAGCAGCTTTCTAGCCCTCCACAATGAGCAGTTCTTC. Encoded protein: CASSFLALHNEQFF. The chain links TRBV7-9 to TRBJ2-1, with a possible D match to TRBD2 (5 bases). The CDR3 covers 14 residues. Trimming took 3 bases from V and 5 from J, leaving 11 bases between them. Germline CDR1 is SEHNR and CDR2 is FQNEAQ (reference sequence).